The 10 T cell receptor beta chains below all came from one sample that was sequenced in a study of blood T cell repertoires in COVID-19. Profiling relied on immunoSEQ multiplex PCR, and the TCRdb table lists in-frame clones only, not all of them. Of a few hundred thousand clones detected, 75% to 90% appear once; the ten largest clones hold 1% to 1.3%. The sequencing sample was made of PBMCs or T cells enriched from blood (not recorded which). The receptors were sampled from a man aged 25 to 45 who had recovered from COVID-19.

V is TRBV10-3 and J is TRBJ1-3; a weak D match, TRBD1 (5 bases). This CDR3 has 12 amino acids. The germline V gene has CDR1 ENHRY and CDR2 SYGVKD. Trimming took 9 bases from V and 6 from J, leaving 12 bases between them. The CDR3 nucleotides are TGTGCCATGGATCGGGACTCAAACACCATATATTTT. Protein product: CAMDRDSNTIYF.

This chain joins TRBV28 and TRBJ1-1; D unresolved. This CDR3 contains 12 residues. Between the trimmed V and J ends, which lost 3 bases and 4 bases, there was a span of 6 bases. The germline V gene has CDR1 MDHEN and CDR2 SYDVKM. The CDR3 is CASSFPRTEAFF. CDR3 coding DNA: TGTGCCAGCAGTTTCCCCCGCACTGAAGCTTTCTTT.

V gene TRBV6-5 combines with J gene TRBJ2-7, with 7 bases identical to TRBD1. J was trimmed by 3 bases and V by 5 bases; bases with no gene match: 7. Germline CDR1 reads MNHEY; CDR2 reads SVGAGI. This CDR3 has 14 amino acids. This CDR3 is CASSIRTGHYEQYF. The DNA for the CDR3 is TGTGCCAGCAGTATACGGACAGGCCACTACGAGCAGTACTTC.

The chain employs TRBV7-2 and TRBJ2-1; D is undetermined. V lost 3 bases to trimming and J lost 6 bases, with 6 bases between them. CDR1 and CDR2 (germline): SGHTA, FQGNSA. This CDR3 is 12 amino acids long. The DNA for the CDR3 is TGTGCCAGCAGCTTTACTCGCAATGAGCAGTTCTTC. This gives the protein CASSFTRNEQFF.

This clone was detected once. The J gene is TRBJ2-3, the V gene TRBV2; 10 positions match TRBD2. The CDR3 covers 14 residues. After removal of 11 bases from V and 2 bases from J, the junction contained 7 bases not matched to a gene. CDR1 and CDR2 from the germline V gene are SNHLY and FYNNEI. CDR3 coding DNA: TGTGCCGGTTCCGGACTAGCGGACACAGATACGCAGTATTTT. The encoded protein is CAGSGLADTDTQYF.

The CDR3 DNA reads as TGCGCCAGCAGCTATACAGGGGGCGAGGGCACTGAAGCTTTCTTT. This encodes CASSYTGGEGTEAFF. The gene calls are TRBV5-1 and TRBJ1-1; 9 bases align to TRBD1. There are 15 residues in the CDR3. The germline V gene encodes CDR1 SGHRS and CDR2 YFSETQ. Trimming took 3 bases from V and 4 from J; bases not matched to a gene: 7.

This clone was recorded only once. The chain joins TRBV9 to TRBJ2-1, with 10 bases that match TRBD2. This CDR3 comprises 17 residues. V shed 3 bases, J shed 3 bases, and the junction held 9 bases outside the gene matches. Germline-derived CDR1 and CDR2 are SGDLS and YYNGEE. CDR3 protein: CASSAILSGRDYNEQFF. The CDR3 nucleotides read TGTGCCAGCAGCGCCATTCTAAGCGGGAGGGACTACAATGAGCAGTTCTTC.

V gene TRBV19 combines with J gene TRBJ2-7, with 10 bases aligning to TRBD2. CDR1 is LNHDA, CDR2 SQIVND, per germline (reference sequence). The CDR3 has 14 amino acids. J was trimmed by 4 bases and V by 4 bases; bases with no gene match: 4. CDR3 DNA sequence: TGTGCCAGTAGTAGAGCGGGAGGGCCTTACGAGCAGTACTTC. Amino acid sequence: CASSRAGGPYEQYF.

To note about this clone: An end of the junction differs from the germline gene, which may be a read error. Here the CDR3 reads CASSRDSALQFF. DNA of the CDR3: TGTGCCAGCAGCAGGGACTCCGCACTCCAATTTTTT. This sequence joins TRBV12-3 or TRBV12-4 and TRBJ2-3; tentatively, D is TRBD2 (6 bases). The CDR3 has 12 amino acids.

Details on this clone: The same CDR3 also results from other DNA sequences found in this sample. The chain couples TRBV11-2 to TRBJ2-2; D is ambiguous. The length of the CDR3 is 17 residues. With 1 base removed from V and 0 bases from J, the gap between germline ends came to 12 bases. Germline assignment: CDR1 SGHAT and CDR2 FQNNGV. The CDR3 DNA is TGTGCCAGCAGCTTAGGTTATGGCCGCACGAACACCGGGGAGCTGTTTTTT. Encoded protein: CASSLGYGRTNTGELFF.